These T cell receptor beta chains were read from a single sample in a study of blood T cell repertoires in COVID-19. Generated by immunoSEQ multiplex PCR, the TCRdb table keeps only in-frame clones and is missing some. This sample carries more than 150,000 clones, about four fifths of them seen once, and the ten largest clones take around 12%. Sequenced sample: peripheral blood. The source is a woman over 75 with COVID-19, enrolled during active disease. The CDR3 runs from the conserved cysteine through the conserved F or W. The order of the fields is clone size, J gene, V gene, D gene, CDR3 protein, CDR3 DNA. The D gene is left open where the match is weak. For some rows the clone size is stated as once, few or many, or as a class when expanded; others skip it.

>.|TRBJ2-7|TRBV2|TRBD2
CASSEKPSGILGETYEQYF
TGTGCCAGCAGTGAAAAGCCTAGCGGGATCCTCGGGGAAACCTACGAGCAGTACTTC
>.|TRBJ2-3|TRBV9|.
CASSAGTDTQYF
TGTGCCAGCAGCGCGGGAACAGATACGCAGTATTTT
>.|TRBJ2-2|TRBV27|.
CASRFVNTGELFF
TGTGCCAGCAGATTTGTAAACACCGGGGAGCTGTTTTTT
>.|TRBJ1-1|TRBV11-3|TRBD1
CASSRETGENTEAFF
TGTGCCAGCAGCAGGGAAACAGGGGAAAACACTGAAGCTTTCTTT
>.|TRBJ1-1|TRBV18|.
CASSPLTGNTEAFF
TGTGCCAGCTCACCCTTGACAGGGAACACTGAAGCTTTCTTT
>few|TRBJ1-6|TRBV7-8|TRBD1
CASSPITGGFNSPLHF
TGTGCCAGCAGCCCCATTACAGGGGGCTTTAATTCACCCCTCCACTTT
>once|TRBJ1-2|TRBV3-1/TRBV3-2|TRBD1
CASSNGYRDRAHGYTF
TGTGCCAGCAGCAATGGATACCGGGACAGGGCCCATGGCTACACCTTC
>.|TRBJ1-5|TRBV28|.
CASRIQSLGGNQPQHF
TGTGCCAGCAGAATACAGTCTCTCGGGGGCAATCAGCCCCAGCATTTT
>.|TRBJ1-1|TRBV10-3|.
CAITTPGENTEAFF
TGTGCCATCACCACACCGGGGGAGAACACTGAAGCTTTCTTT
>.|TRBJ2-5|TRBV29-1|.
CSVGGTGETQYF
TGCAGCGTGGGGGGGACAGGAGAGACCCAGTACTTC
>.|TRBJ2-4|TRBV7-2|TRBD2
CASSLTGGTKNIQYF
TGTGCCAGCAGTCTAACGGGGGGAACCAAAAACATTCAGTACTTC
>.|TRBJ1-6|TRBV5-5|.
CASSLTDSTYNSPLHF
TGTGCCAGCAGCCTTACGGACAGCACCTATAATTCACCCCTCCACTTT
>.|TRBJ1-3|TRBV5-4|TRBD1
CASSWDRSGNTIYF
TGTGCCAGCAGCTGGGACAGGTCTGGAAACACCATATATTTT
>.|TRBJ2-2|TRBV19|TRBD1
CASTRTGGDTGELFF
TGTGCCAGTACCAGGACAGGGGGCGACACCGGGGAGCTGTTTTTT